The present TCR beta chain was sequenced within a study of cytomegalovirus exposure and HLA in healthy donors. In regard to this clone: Its matching antigen is unknown.

Points from the study as a whole: Earlier analysis yielded a pattern in which most TCR beta V segments were productive about 87% or about 30% of the time.

PCR was performed using 60 Vbeta and 13 Jbeta primers. Repertoires were generated with immunoSEQ multiplex PCR, while TCRdb's copy carries only in-frame clones and drops some. The ten top clones account for less than 0.95%, within a sample of 150,000 to 200,000 clones. The CDR3 totals 16 residues. CDR1 is LNHDA and CDR2 is SQIVND in the germline V gene (reference sequence). V gave up 4 bases and J gave up 0 bases, with 15 bases separating them. The origin of this receptor is a woman aged 18-30 years in good health and CMV-seropositive. The specimen sequenced was PBMCs. The chain has TRBV19 and TRBJ1-2; no definite D call. CDR3 amino acids: CASSTSSEVPNYGYTF. The CDR3 DNA reads as TGTGCCAGTAGTACGTCGTCGGAGGTACCTAACTATGGCTACACCTTC.